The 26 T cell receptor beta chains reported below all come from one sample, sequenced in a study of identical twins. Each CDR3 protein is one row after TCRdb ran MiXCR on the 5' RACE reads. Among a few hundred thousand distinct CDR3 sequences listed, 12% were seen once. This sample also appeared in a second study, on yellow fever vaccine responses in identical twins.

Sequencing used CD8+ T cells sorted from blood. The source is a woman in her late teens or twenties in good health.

The CDR3 coding sequence is TGTGCCAGCAGCTCTCCAGGGCGGGGCACCGGGGAGCTGTTTTTT. Residues: CASSSPGRGTGELFF. The chain combines TRBV7-3 with TRBJ2-2; perhaps TRBD2 as D (6 bases). Trimming took 4 bases from V and 4 from J, leaving 13 bases between them. The germline CDR1 and CDR2 sequences are SGHTA and FQGTGA. The CDR3 consists of 15 residues.

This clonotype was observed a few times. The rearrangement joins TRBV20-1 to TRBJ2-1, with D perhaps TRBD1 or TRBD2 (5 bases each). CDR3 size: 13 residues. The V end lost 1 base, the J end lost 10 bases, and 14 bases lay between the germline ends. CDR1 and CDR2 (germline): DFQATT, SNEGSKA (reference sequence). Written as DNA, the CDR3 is TGCAGTGCTAGAGGCGGACTCCCAGGGGAGCAGTTCTTC. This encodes CSARGGLPGEQFF.

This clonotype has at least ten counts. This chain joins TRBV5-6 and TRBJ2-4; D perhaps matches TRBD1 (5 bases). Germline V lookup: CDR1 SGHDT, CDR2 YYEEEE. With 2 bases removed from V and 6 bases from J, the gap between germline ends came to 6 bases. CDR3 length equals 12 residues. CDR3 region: CASSLGANIQYF. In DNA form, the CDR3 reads TGTGCCAGCAGCTTAGGGGCAAACATTCAGTACTTC.

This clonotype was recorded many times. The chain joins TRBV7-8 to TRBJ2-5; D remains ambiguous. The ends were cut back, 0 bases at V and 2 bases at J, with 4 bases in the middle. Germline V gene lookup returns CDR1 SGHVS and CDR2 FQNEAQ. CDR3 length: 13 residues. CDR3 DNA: TGTGCCAGCAGCTTAGCCCTACAAGAGACCCAGTACTTC. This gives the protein CASSLALQETQYF. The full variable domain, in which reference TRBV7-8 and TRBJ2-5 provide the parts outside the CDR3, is GAGVSQSPRYKVAKRGQDVALRCDPISGHVSLFWYQQALGQGPEFLTYFQNEAQLDKSGLPSDRFFAERPEGSVSTLKIQRTQQEDSAVYLCASSLALQETQYFGPGTRLLVL.

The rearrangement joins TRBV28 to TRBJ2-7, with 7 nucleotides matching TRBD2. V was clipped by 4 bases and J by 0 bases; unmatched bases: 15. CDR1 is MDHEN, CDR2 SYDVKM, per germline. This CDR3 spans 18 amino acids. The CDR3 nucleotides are TGTGCCAGCAGTTCAGGCGCTGCAGGACTAGGGAACTCCTACGAGCAGTACTTC. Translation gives CASSSGAAGLGNSYEQYF. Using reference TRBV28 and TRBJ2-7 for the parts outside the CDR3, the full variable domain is DVKVTQSSRYLVKRTGEKVFLECVQDMDHENMFWYRQDPGLGLRLIYFSYDVKMKEKGDIPEGYSVSREKKERFSLILESASTNQTSMYLCASSSGAAGLGNSYEQYFGPGTRLTVT.

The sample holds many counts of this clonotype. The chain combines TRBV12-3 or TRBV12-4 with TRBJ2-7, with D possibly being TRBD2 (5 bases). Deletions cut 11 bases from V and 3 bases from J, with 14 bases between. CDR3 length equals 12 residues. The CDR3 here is CACAFAGYEQYF. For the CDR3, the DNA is TGTGCCTGCGCGTTTGCGGGCTACGAGCAGTACTTC.

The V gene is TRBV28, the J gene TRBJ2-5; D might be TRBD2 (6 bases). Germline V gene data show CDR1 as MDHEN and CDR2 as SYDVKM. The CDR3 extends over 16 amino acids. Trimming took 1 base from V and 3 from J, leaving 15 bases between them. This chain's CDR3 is CASSLYGGVVEETQYF. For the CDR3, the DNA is TGTGCCAGCAGTTTATATGGAGGGGTGGTGGAAGAGACCCAGTACTTC.

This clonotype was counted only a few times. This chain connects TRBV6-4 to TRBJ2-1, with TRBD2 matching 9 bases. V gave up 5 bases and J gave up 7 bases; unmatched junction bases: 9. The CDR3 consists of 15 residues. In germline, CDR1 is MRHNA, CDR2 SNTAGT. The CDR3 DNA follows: TGTGCCAGCAGTCGGGACACCACTAGCGGGAATGAGCAGTTCTTC. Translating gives CASSRDTTSGNEQFF.

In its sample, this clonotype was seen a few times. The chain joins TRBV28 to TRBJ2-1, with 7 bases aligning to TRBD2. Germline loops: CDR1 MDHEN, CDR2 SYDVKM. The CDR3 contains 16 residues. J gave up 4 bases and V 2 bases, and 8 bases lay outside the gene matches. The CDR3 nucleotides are TGTGCCAGCAGTTTAGTGCCGGGACTACCTTACAATGAGCAGTTCTTC. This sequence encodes CASSLVPGLPYNEQFF.

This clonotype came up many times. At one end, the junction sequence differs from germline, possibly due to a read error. The CDR3 region has the DNA TGTGCCAGCAGCCAAGGACAGAACACTGAAGCTTTCTTT. Residues: CASSQGQNTEAFF. This sequence joins TRBV4-1 and TRBJ1-1; D perhaps matches TRBD1 (5 bases). Germline V gene lookup returns CDR1 MGHRA and CDR2 YSYEKL. The CDR3 runs 13 residues.

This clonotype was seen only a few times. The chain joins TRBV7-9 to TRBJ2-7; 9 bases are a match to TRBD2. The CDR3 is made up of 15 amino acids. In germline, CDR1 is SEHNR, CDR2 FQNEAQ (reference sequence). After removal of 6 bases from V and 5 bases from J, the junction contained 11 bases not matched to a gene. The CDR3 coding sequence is TGTGCCAGCAGAGAAACAGTAGCGGGAGAAGACGAGCAGTACTTC. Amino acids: CASRETVAGEDEQYF.

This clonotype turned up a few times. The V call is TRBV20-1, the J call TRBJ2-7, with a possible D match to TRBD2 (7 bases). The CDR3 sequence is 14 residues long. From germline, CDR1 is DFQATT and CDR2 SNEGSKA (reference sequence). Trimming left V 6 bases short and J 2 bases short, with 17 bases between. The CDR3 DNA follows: TGCAGTGCCGTCTGGCGGGGGCCCACCTACGAGCAGTACGTC. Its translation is CSAVWRGPTYEQYV.

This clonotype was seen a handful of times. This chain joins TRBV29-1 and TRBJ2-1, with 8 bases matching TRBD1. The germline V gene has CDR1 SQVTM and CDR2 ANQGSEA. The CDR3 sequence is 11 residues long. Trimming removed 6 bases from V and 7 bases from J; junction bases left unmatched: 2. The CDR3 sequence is CSVYRGNEQFF. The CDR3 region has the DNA TGCAGCGTATACAGGGGGAATGAGCAGTTCTTC.

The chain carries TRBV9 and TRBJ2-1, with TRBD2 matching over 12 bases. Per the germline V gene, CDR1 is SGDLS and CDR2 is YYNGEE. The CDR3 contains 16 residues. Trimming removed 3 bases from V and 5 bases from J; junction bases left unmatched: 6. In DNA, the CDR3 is TGTGCCAGCAGCGCCTGGCTAGCGGGAGGGAACAATGAGCAGTTCTTC. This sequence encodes CASSAWLAGGNNEQFF.

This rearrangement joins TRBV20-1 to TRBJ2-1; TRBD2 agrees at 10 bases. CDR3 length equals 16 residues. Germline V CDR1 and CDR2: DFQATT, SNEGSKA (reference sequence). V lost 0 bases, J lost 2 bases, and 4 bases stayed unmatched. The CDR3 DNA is TGCAGTGCTAGAGACAGAAGCGGGAGGGCCTACAATGAGCAGTTCTTC. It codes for CSARDRSGRAYNEQFF.

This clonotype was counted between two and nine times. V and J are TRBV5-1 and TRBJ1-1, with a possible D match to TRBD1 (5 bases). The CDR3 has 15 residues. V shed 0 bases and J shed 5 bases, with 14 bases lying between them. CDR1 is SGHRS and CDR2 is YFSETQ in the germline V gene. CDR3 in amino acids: CASSLETGTVTEAFF. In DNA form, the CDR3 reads TGCGCCAGCAGCTTGGAGACCGGGACGGTGACTGAAGCTTTCTTT. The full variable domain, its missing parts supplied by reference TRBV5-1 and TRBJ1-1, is KAGVTQTPRYLIKTRGQQVTLSCSPISGHRSVSWYQQTPGQGLQFLFEYFSETQRNKGNFPGRFSGRQFSNSRSEMNVSTLELGDSALYLCASSLETGTVTEAFFGQGTRLTVV.

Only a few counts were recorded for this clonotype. The chain's CDR3 is CASKSSFDEQYF. The CDR3 nucleotides read TGTGCCAGCAAGTCCAGTTTCGACGAGCAGTACTTC. V usage is TRBV2 and J usage is TRBJ2-7; D not certain. With 7 bases removed from V and 5 bases from J, the gap between germline ends came to 12 bases. CDR1 and CDR2 from the germline V gene are SNHLY and FYNNEI. The CDR3 spans 12 residues.

CDR3 residues: CASSQFRGMNTEAFF. In nucleotides, the CDR3 is TGTGCCAGCAGCCAATTTCGGGGGATGAACACTGAAGCTTTCTTT. The chain is built from TRBV14 and TRBJ1-1, with D tentatively TRBD1 (5 bases). CDR1 is SGHDN, CDR2 FVKESK, per germline. V was clipped by 2 bases and J by 0 bases, with 10 bases between them. The CDR3 runs 15 residues.

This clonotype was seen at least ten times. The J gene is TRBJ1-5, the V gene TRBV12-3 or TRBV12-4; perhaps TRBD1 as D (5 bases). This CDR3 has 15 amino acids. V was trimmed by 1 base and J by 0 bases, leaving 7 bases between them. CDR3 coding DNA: TGTGCCAGCAGTTTAGAGGGGTATAGCAATCAGCCCCAGCATTTT. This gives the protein CASSLEGYSNQPQHF.

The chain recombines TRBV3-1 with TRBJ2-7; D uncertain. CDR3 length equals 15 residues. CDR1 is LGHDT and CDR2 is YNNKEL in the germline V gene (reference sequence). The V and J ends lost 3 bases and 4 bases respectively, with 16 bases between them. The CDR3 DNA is TGTGCCAGCAGCCACCGCGAGGTGGGCTGGTACGAGCAGTACTTC. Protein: CASSHREVGWYEQYF.

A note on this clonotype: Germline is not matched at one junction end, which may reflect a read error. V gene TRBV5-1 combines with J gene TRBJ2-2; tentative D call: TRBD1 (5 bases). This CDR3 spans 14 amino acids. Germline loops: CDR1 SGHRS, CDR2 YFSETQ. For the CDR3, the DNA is TGCGACAGCAGCCCGGACACGTCCCCCGGGGAGCTGTTTTTT. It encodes CDSSPDTSPGELFF.

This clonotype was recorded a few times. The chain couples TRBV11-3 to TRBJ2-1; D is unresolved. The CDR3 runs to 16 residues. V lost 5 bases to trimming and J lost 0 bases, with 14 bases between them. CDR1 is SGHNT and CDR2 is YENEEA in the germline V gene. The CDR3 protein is CASSPRKGSSYNEQFF. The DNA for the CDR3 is TGTGCCAGCAGCCCGAGGAAAGGAAGCTCCTACAATGAGCAGTTCTTC.

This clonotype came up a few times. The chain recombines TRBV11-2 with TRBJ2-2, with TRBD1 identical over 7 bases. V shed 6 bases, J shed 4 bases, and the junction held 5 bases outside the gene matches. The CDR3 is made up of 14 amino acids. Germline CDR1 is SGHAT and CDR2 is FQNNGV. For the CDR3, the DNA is TGTGCCAGCAGGAGGGGACAGACCACCGGGGAGCTGTTTTTT. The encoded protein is CASRRGQTTGELFF.

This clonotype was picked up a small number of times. This chain's CDR3 is CATALAVDTDTQYF. The CDR3 DNA reads TGCGCCACCGCGCTAGCGGTAGACACAGATACGCAGTATTTT. This rearrangement joins TRBV10-2 to TRBJ2-3, with 7 bases lining up with TRBD2. Germline CDR1 WSHSY, CDR2 SAAADI. Trimming cost V 10 bases and J 2 bases; bases outside gene matches: 9. The CDR3 sequence is 14 residues long.

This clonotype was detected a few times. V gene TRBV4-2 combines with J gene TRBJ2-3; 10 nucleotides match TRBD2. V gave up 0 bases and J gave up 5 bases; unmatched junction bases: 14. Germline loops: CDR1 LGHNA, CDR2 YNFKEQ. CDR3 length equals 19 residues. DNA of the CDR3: TGTGCCAGCAGCCAAGATCTGGTCTTCCAGCGGGGGGGTGGAGATACGCAGTATTTT. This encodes CASSQDLVFQRGGGDTQYF.

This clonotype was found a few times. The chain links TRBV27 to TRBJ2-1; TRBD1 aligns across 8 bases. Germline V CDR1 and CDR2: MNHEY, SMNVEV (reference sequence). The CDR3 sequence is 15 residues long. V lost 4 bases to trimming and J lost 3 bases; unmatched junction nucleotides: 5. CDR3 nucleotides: TGTGCCAGCAGTTCGCCCGGGACAGGCTACAATGAGCAGTTCTTC. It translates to CASSSPGTGYNEQFF.